A single sample is the source of the 19 T cell receptor beta chains below, sequenced in a study of blood T cells in healthy people across ages. Using a J-beta primer mix together with a sample-barcoded 5' primer, a second PCR was run for roughly 6 to 12 cycles. TCRdb redid the calling of the 5' RACE reads with MiXCR, one entry per CDR3 protein. The repertoire consists of 1.5 million to 2 million distinct CDR3 sequences, with approximately 28% occurring once and the leading ten covering about 8%. Specimen: blood. These receptors were obtained from a woman in her twenties or thirties in good health.

This clonotype showed up many times. The rearrangement joins TRBV10-3 to TRBJ2-7; D gene unclear. The V and J ends lost 2 bases and 3 bases respectively, with 11 bases between them. This CDR3 has 14 residues. The V gene's germline CDR1 is ENHRY and CDR2 SYGVKD. This CDR3 is CAISETTVGYEQYF. In nucleotides, the CDR3 is TGTGCCATCAGTGAGACTACCGTGGGCTACGAGCAGTACTTC.

This clonotype was seen just once. The CDR3 sequence is CSARGMWGFRNGYTF. CDR3 sequence (DNA): TGCAGTGCTAGAGGAATGTGGGGGTTTAGGAATGGCTACACCTTC. This rearrangement joins TRBV20-1 to TRBJ1-2; weak D call: TRBD1 (5 bases). From germline, CDR1 is DFQATT and CDR2 SNEGSKA (reference sequence). The germline V and J ends were trimmed by 1 base and 6 bases, with 18 bases remaining between them. The CDR3 contains 15 residues.

In its sample, this clonotype was seen a few times. The chain uses TRBV5-4 and TRBJ1-6; D uncertain. V was cut by 0 bases and J by 0 bases, with 4 bases left in between. CDR1 SGHNT and CDR2 YYREEE come from the germline V gene (reference sequence). The CDR3 has 15 amino acids. CDR3 amino acids: CASSLGNSYNSPLHF. The CDR3 bases are TGTGCCAGCAGCTTGGGCAACTCCTATAATTCACCCCTCCACTTT.

For this clonotype: This may stem from a read error, because a much larger clone lies one nucleotide away. The chain has TRBV5-5 and TRBJ2-7; 7 bases fit TRBD2. This CDR3 is 15 amino acids long. Germline-derived CDR1 and CDR2 are SGHKS and YYEKEE (reference sequence). The CDR3 reads CASSLAGREGYAQYF. CDR3 sequence (DNA): TGTGCCAGCAGCTTGGCGGGAAGGGAGGGCTACGCGCAGTACTTC.

This clonotype has a single count. A read error may produce the germline difference seen at one junction end. The genes are TRBV7-9 and TRBJ1-2, with D tentatively TRBD1 (6 bases). Germline V lookup: CDR1 SEHNR, CDR2 FQNEAQ (reference sequence). The CDR3 is 19 amino acids. As DNA, the CDR3 is TGTGCCGGCAGCTCCCCTATTTACGGACAGAAACACTTTAACTATGGCTACACCTTC. This sequence encodes CAGSSPIYGQKHFNYGYTF.

The chain is built from TRBV7-2 and TRBJ1-2, with D maybe TRBD1 (6 bases). From germline, CDR1 is SGHTA and CDR2 FQGNSA. This CDR3 has 15 residues. V shed 5 bases and J shed 7 bases, with 20 bases lying between them. The CDR3 here is CASSPRGAWSAGYTF. CDR3 DNA: TGTGCCAGCAGCCCGAGGGGGGCATGGTCTGCTGGCTACACCTTC.

V and J are TRBV20-1 and TRBJ1-1, with D maybe TRBD1 (5 bases). The CDR3 is 13 amino acids. Germline V gives CDR1 DFQATT, CDR2 SNEGSKA (reference sequence). Trimming removed 6 bases from V and 2 bases from J, with 13 bases in between. The CDR3 here is CSAGGLRNTEAFF. As DNA, the CDR3 is TGCAGTGCCGGGGGACTCCGAAACACTGAAGCTTTCTTT.

In its sample, this clonotype was seen a few times. The chain links TRBV7-6 to TRBJ2-5; 13 nucleotides line up with TRBD2. CDR3 length: 12 amino acids. The V gene end was trimmed by 10 bases and the J gene end by 13 bases; junction bases not matched to a gene: 9. The germline CDR1 and CDR2 sequences are SGHVS and FNYEAQ. In DNA form, the CDR3 reads TGTGCCACCGGGACTAGCGGGGCCCACGGGTACTTC. Amino acid sequence: CATGTSGAHGYF. The full variable domain, rest sourced from reference TRBV7-6 and TRBJ2-5, is GAGVSQSPRYKVTKRGQDVALRCDPISGHVSLYWYRQALGQGPEFLTYFNYEAQQDKSGLPNDRFSAERPEGSISTLTIQRTEQRDSAMYRCATGTSGAHGYFGPGTRLLVL.

This clonotype has at least ten counts. The V and J genes are TRBV5-1 and TRBJ2-1, with 10 bases fitting TRBD1. This CDR3 comprises 15 residues. The trim removed 4 bases at V and 9 bases at J, leaving 10 bases unmatched. Looked up from germline, CDR1 is SGHRS and CDR2 is YFSETQ. The CDR3 region has the DNA TGCGCCAGCAGCCGGCTTGGGACAGGGGTTAGTGAGCAGTTCTTC. Protein product: CASSRLGTGVSEQFF.

The chain uses TRBV5-1 and TRBJ2-1; D might be TRBD1 or TRBD2, each matching 5 bases. With 3 bases removed from V and 2 bases from J, the gap between germline ends came to 15 bases. CDR1 is SGHRS and CDR2 is YFSETQ in the germline V gene. There are 16 residues in the CDR3. CDR3 in amino acids: CASSSQGQGPYNEQFF. DNA of the CDR3: TGCGCCAGCAGCTCCCAAGGTCAGGGACCCTACAATGAGCAGTTCTTC.

This clonotype was observed a few times. The chain uses TRBV4-2 and TRBJ2-3; TRBD2 is a possible D gene (6 bases). Trimming removed 0 bases at V and 3 bases at J, with 10 bases between. Germline loops: CDR1 LGHNA, CDR2 YNFKEQ. The CDR3 loop spans 15 amino acids. CDR3 sequence reads: CASSQEGLRTDTQYF. The DNA of the CDR3 is TGTGCCAGCAGCCAAGAAGGACTACGGACAGATACGCAGTATTTT.

The CDR3 region is CASSSGTGSLYF. The CDR3 DNA is TGTGCCAGCAGCTCCGGGACAGGGAGCCTGTACTTC. The genes are TRBV28 and TRBJ2-7, with 9 bases identical to TRBD1. The germline V gene encodes CDR1 MDHEN and CDR2 SYDVKM. The V gene end was trimmed by 6 bases and the J gene end by 12 bases; junction bases not matched to a gene: 9. The CDR3 consists of 12 residues.

This clonotype was observed many times. The CDR3 protein is CASDRGGNYGYTF. The CDR3 nucleotides read TGTGCCAGTGACCGGGGAGGGAACTATGGCTACACCTTC. The chain recombines TRBV6-1 with TRBJ1-2, with D hard to call. From germline, CDR1 is MNHNS and CDR2 SASEGT. This CDR3 spans 13 amino acids. With 9 bases removed from V and 2 bases from J, the gap between germline ends came to 13 bases.

The chain is built from TRBV30 and TRBJ1-4; TRBD1 is a possible D gene (6 bases). The V and J ends lost 4 bases and 5 bases respectively, with 11 bases between them. CDR3 length: 13 amino acids. Germline-derived CDR1 and CDR2 are GTSNPN and SVGIG (reference sequence). The DNA of the CDR3 is TGTGCCTGGAAACAGGGACGAAATGAAAAACTGTTTTTT. Protein: CAWKQGRNEKLFF.

The rearrangement uses TRBV12-3 or TRBV12-4 and TRBJ2-1, with 7 bases fitting TRBD2. The CDR3 contains 12 residues. J lost 7 bases, V lost 7 bases, and 4 bases had no gene match. CDR3 sequence reads: CASNLSGNEQFF. CDR3 coding DNA: TGTGCCAGCAACCTTAGCGGGAATGAGCAGTTCTTC.

This clonotype was counted only a few times. The chain carries TRBV2 and TRBJ2-7; tentative D call: TRBD2 (5 bases). Germline V lookup: CDR1 SNHLY, CDR2 FYNNEI. V was cut by 4 bases and J by 6 bases, with 16 bases left in between. The CDR3 has 14 residues. The CDR3 DNA follows: TGTGCCAGCAGTGGGACTCGCCCCTCCCCCGAGCAGTACTTC. Translation: CASSGTRPSPEQYF.

With respect to this clonotype: One end of the junction varies from germline; a read error may be responsible. The chain combines TRBV20-1 with TRBJ1-4; the D is unclear. Germline values: CDR1 DFQATT, CDR2 SNEGSKA (reference sequence). The CDR3 totals 15 residues. DNA for the CDR3: TGCAGTACTAGAGATCTGGAGACAACTAATGAAAAACTGTTTTTT. It yields the protein CSTRDLETTNEKLFF.

V usage is TRBV12-3 or TRBV12-4 and J usage is TRBJ2-4, with D maybe TRBD2 (6 bases). Trimming left V 3 bases short and J 13 bases short, with 22 bases between. The CDR3 length is 15 residues. CDR3 residues: CASSLYGGGGNEQYF. The CDR3 region has the DNA TGTGCCAGCAGTTTGTACGGGGGTGGAGGCAATGAGCAGTACTTC.

Many counts were recorded for this clonotype. The rearrangement joins TRBV20-1 to TRBJ2-4; 8 nucleotides match TRBD1. Losses at the gene ends were 0 bases for V and 8 bases for J; bases not matched to a gene: 12. CDR3 length: 16 residues. The germline V gene has CDR1 DFQATT and CDR2 SNEGSKA (reference sequence). The CDR3 DNA reads TGCAGTGCTAGAGATATCAGAGACAGGGGCAGAGACATTCAGTACTTC. Translation gives CSARDIRDRGRDIQYF.